This T cell receptor beta chain was captured in a study of blood T cell repertoires in COVID-19 (dated by TCRdb to 2018 to 2020). With respect to the entire study: Samples covering the acute and convalescent phases of COVID-19 were provided by collaborators in the United States, Italy and Spain. The material from the prospective study consisted of cDNA or gDNA derived from T cells, B-cell-depleted T cells, or PBMCs. Subjects who had been exposed to COVID-19, were actively infected with it, or had recovered from it provided the deeply sampled blood TCRbeta repertoires that made up the dataset. The repertoires were released in a freely available public database intended as a resource for research on the immune response to SARS-CoV-2. Samples came from the ongoing ImmuneRACE study (first 160 participants) plus 1,254 subjects from 6 global collaborators. Sample metadata almost always included a de-identified subject ID, COVID-19 status, age in years and sex. HLA class I and class II types, where available, came from metadata supplied by the sample provider rather than from assay-based typing. The full study reports these points: Clinical and demographic metadata were provided uncurated, with the amount varying by source and participant.

V and J are trimmed by 0 bases and 15 bases, and the gene matches miss 6 bases of the junction. The germline V gene gives CDR1 as MGHRA and CDR2 as YSYEKL. Counted from cysteine to phenylalanine, this CDR3 has 15 amino acids. The DNA shown is the 45-base CDR3, in frame from base 1. TCRbeta CDR3 regions were amplified from genomic DNA by means of the immunoSEQ Assay, a bias-controlled multiplex PCR. The original methods were these. Within the assay, amplification of reference gene primers was used to estimate how many nucleated cells each sample contained. Sequence reads were collapsed and filtered to measure the absolute abundance of every unique TCRbeta CDR3 rearrangement. For each sample, productive Simpson clonality was calculated as the square root of Simpson's diversity index across productive rearrangements. TCRdb retrieved this table from immuneACCESS and kept in-frame rearrangements only. Not all clones are present; in checked studies, unresolved V genes account for under half, and no reason is known for the remainder. V and J calls and clone size follow that table, whereas D and trimming were derived from the DNA. The sample table shows some 170,000 clones, and 75% to 85% are seen once. The ten largest make up approximately 16% of the sample.

With regard to this clone: Its antigen is currently not known. Base qualities were left out, and no much larger clone turns up one base away.

Enrolling through a virtual design, the prospective study's participants ranged in age from roughly 18 to 90 years and lived across around 25 United States geographic areas. In the prospective study, cohorts were assigned on the basis of participant-reported clinical history obtained from a screening survey and a study questionnaire. ImmuneRACE Cohort 3 recovered participants were defined by two consecutive negative NP/OP PCR tests, healthcare professional clearance, or symptom resolution. In the prospective study, whole blood, serum and a nasopharyngeal or oropharyngeal swab were collected from each participant by mobile phlebotomists. Prospective study participants could optionally give additional blood draws and questionnaires over an approximately two-month period. Prospective study blood samples were shipped either frozen or at room temperature before DNA extraction.

The chain is made from TRBV4-1 and TRBJ1-6; the central 12 bases match TRBD1. The receptor was isolated from a man over 45 who had recovered from COVID-19. Sequences were obtained from PBMCs or T cells enriched from blood (not recorded which). This receptor has the CDR3 CASSQEGTGGGFLHF. The sequenced DNA: TGCGCCAGCAGCCAAGAAGGGACAGGGGGCGGTTTCCTCCACTTT.